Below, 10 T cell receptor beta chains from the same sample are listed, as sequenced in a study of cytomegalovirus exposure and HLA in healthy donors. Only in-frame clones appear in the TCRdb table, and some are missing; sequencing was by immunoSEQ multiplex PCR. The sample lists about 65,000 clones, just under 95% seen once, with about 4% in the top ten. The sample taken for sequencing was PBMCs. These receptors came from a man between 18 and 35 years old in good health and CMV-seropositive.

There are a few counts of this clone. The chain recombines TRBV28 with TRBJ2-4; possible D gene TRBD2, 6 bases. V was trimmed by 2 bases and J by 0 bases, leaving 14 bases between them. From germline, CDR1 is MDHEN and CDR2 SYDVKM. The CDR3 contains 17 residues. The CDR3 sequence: CASSLVVAAGAKNIQYF. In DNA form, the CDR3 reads TGTGCCAGCAGTTTAGTCGTAGCGGCGGGAGCCAAAAACATTCAGTACTTC. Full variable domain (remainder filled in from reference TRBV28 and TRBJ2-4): DVKVTQSSRYLVKRTGEKVFLECVQDMDHENMFWYRQDPGLGLRLIYFSYDVKMKEKGDIPEGYSVSREKKERFSLILESASTNQTSMYLCASSLVVAAGAKNIQYFGAGTRLSVL.

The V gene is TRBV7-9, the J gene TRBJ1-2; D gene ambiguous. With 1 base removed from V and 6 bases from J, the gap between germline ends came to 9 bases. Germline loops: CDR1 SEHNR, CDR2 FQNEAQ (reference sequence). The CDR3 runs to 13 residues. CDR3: CASSLESGDGYTF. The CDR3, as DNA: TGTGCCAGCAGCTTAGAATCCGGTGATGGCTACACCTTC.

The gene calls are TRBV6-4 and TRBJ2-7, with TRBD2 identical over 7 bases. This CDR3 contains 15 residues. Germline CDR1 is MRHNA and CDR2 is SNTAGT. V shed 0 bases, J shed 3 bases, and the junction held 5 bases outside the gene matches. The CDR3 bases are TGTGCCAGCAGTGACTCGGCGGGAGAGGTCTACGAGCAGTACTTC. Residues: CASSDSAGEVYEQYF.

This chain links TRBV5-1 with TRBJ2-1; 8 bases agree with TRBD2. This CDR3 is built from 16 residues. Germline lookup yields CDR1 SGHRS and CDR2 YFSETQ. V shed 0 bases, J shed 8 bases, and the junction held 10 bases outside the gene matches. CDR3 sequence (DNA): TGCGCCAGCAGCTTGGGGGGCGGGGGGCCCACTTATGAGCAGTTCTTC. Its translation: CASSLGGGGPTYEQFF.

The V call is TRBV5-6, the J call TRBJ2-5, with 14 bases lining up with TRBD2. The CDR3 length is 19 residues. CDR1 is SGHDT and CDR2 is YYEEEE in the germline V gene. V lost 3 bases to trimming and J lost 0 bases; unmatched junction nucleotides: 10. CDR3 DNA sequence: TGTGCCAGCAGCTCCAGACTAGCGGGAGGGAAAACATACCAAGAGACCCAGTACTTC. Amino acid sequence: CASSSRLAGGKTYQETQYF.

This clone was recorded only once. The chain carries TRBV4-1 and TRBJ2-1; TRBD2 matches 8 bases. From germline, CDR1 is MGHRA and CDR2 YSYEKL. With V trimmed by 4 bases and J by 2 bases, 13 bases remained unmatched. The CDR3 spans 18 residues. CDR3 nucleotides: TGCGCCAGCAGCCCTACTACAGGAACTAGCGGCACCTACAATGAGCAGTTCTTC. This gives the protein CASSPTTGTSGTYNEQFF.

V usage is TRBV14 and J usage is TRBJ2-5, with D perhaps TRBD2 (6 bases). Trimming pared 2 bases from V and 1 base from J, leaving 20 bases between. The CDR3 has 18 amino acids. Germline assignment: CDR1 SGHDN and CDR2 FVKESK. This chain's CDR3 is CASSQMGGRSPSQETQYF. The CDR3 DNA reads TGTGCCAGCAGCCAAATGGGGGGACGGTCACCCAGCCAAGAGACCCAGTACTTC. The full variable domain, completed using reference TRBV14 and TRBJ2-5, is EAGVTQFPSHSVIEKGQTVTLRCDPISGHDNLYWYRRVMGKEIKFLLHFVKESKQDESGMPNNRFLAERTGGTYSTLKVQPAELEDSGVYFCASSQMGGRSPSQETQYFGPGTRLLVL.

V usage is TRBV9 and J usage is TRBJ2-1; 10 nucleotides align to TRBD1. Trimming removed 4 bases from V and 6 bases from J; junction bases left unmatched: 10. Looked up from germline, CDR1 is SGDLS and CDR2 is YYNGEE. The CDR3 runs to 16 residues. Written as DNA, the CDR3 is TGTGCCAGCAGCTGGATCACCGGGACAGGGGCCAATGAGCAGTTCTTC. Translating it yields CASSWITGTGANEQFF.

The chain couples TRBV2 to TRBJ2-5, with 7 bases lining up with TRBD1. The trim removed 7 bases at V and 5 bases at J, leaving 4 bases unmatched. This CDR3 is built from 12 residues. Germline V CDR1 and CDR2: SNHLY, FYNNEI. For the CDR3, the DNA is TGTGCCAGCATATACAGGGGTGAGACCCAGTACTTC. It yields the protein CASIYRGETQYF.

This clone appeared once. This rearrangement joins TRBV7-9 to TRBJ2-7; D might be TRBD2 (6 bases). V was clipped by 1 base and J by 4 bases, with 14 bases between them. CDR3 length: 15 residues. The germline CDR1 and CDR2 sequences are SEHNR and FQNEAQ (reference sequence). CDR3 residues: CASSLGGGIGYEQYF. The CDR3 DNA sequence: TGTGCCAGCAGCTTAGGTGGGGGGATCGGGTACGAGCAGTACTTC. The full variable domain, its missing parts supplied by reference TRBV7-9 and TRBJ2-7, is DTGVSQNPRHKITKRGQNVTFRCDPISEHNRLYWYRQTLGQGPEFLTYFQNEAQLEKSRLLSDRFSAERPKGSFSTLEIQRTEQGDSAMYLCASSLGGGIGYEQYFGPGTRLTVT.